The rows below give T cell receptor beta chains drawn from one sample of a study of CD8 T cells in Susac syndrome. TCRdb reprocessed the immunoSEQ multiplex PCR reads with MiXCR, giving one entry per CDR3 protein. The sample has roughly 190,000 distinct CDR3 sequences; about 95% are singletons. Sequenced sample: CD4+ T cells from PBMCs. These receptors originate from a human donor in good health. The CDR3 runs from the conserved cysteine through the conserved F or W. The order of the fields is clone size, V gene, D gene, J gene, CDR3 protein, CDR3 DNA. The D gene is left open where the match is weak. Not all rows give a size; the values are once, few, many and, for expanded clones, a class.

-	TRBV7-8	-	TRBJ2-5	CASSPEQGRQETQYF	TGTGCCAGCAGCCCCGAACAGGGTCGTCAAGAGACCCAGTACTTC
-	TRBV30	TRBD1	TRBJ2-3	CAWSVGGRPTDTQYF	TGTGCCTGGAGTGTAGGGGGCCGGCCCACAGATACGCAGTATTTT
few	TRBV2	-	TRBJ2-6	CASSDGGAGANVLTF	TGTGCCAGCAGTGATGGTGGCGCTGGGGCCAACGTCCTGACTTTC
-	TRBV9	-	TRBJ1-1	CASSAYRDTEAFF	TGTGCCAGCAGCGCGTACAGGGACACTGAAGCTTTCTTT
-	TRBV20-1	-	TRBJ1-2	CSAGDPGYGYTF	TGCAGTGCCGGGGACCCGGGCTATGGCTACACCTTC
-	TRBV14	-	TRBJ2-5	CASSLLVEAETQYF	TGTGCCAGCAGCCTTCTCGTGGAGGCAGAGACCCAGTACTTC
-	TRBV27	-	TRBJ2-7	CASSPGRTFVPSSYEQYF	TGTGCCAGCTCTCCCGGAAGGACCTTCGTTCCTAGCTCCTACGAGCAGTACTTC
-	TRBV30	-	TRBJ1-5	CAWSPRGEFQPQHF	TGTGCCTGGAGTCCTAGGGGAGAGTTTCAGCCCCAGCATTTT
-	TRBV28	-	TRBJ2-3	CASSLGGYGIQGTDTQYF	TGTGCCAGCAGTTTAGGGGGTTACGGGATACAAGGCACAGATACGCAGTATTTT
-	TRBV7-9	-	TRBJ2-5	CASSLVMWRDQETQYF	TGTGCCAGCAGCTTAGTTATGTGGCGGGACCAAGAGACCCAGTACTTC
once	TRBV5-1	-	TRBJ2-7	CASSQGLNYEQYF	TGCGCCAGCAGCCAGGGACTGAACTACGAGCAGTACTTC
-	TRBV2	-	TRBJ2-1	CASTGRSAYNEQFF	TGTGCCAGCACGGGGCGGAGCGCCTACAATGAGCAGTTCTTC
-	TRBV27	-	TRBJ2-3	CASRTGTNSLRNTQYF	TGTGCCAGCAGGACCGGGACAAATAGCCTACGTAATACGCAGTATTTT
-	TRBV7-9	-	TRBJ2-2	CASSEQGSGELFF	TGTGCCAGCAGCGAACAGGGATCCGGGGAGCTGTTTTTT
-	TRBV3-1	-	TRBJ1-3	CASSQREGGNTIYF	TGTGCCAGCAGCCAAAGGGAGGGAGGAAACACCATATATTTT
-	TRBV30	-	TRBJ2-7	CAWGGDHEQYF	TGTGCCTGGGGAGGGGACCACGAGCAGTACTTC
-	TRBV30	TRBD1	TRBJ2-1	CAWDRVGNEQFF	TGTGCCTGGGACAGGGTGGGGAATGAGCAGTTCTTC
-	TRBV7-3	-	TRBJ2-3	CASSQKDTQYF	TGTGCCAGCAGCCAAAAAGATACGCAGTATTTT
once	TRBV9	TRBD1	TRBJ1-1	CASSVAPGTGVSEAFF	TGTGCCAGCAGCGTAGCTCCCGGGACAGGGGTTTCTGAAGCTTTCTTT
-	TRBV28	-	TRBJ2-1	CASSPPYPGEAMNEQFF	TGTGCCAGCAGCCCCCCATATCCAGGGGAAGCGATGAATGAGCAGTTCTTC
-	TRBV20-1	TRBD2	TRBJ2-7	CSAQKLAGGQSAEQYF	TGCAGTGCACAGAAACTAGCGGGAGGGCAATCCGCCGAGCAGTACTTC
once	TRBV7-3	TRBD2	TRBJ2-1	CASSLSGVSGNEQFF	TGTGCCAGCAGCTTAAGTGGGGTTAGCGGGAATGAGCAGTTCTTC
-	TRBV7-3	TRBD2	TRBJ2-1	CASSLAPQFPGGDEQFF	TGTGCCAGCAGCTTGGCCCCACAGTTCCCTGGGGGGGATGAGCAGTTCTTC
-	TRBV28	-	TRBJ2-7	CASSPHTTDEQYF	TGTGCCAGCAGTCCCCACACTACCGACGAGCAGTACTTC
-	TRBV27	-	TRBJ2-7	CASSLRVLSSYEQYF	TGTGCCAGCAGTTTAAGGGTCTTAAGCTCCTACGAGCAGTACTTC
-	TRBV12-3/TRBV12-4	TRBD2	TRBJ2-3	CASSLGGSSDTQYF	TGTGCCAGCAGTTTGGGCGGGAGTTCGGATACGCAGTATTTT
-	TRBV11-2	TRBD2	TRBJ2-1	CASSAPRASGRGSSYNEQFF	TGTGCCAGCAGCGCACCCAGGGCTAGCGGGAGGGGGAGCTCTTACAATGAGCAGTTCTTC
-	TRBV20-1	TRBD1	TRBJ2-7	CSLDRGRSYEQYF	TGCAGTTTGGACAGGGGACGGTCCTACGAGCAGTACTTC
-	TRBV7-6	-	TRBJ2-7	CASSLYGRQNEQYF	TGTGCCAGCAGCTTATATGGCAGGCAGAACGAGCAGTACTTC
-	TRBV14	-	TRBJ1-1	CASRPSGSGTEAFF	TGTGCCAGCAGGCCCTCAGGGTCTGGCACTGAAGCTTTCTTT
-	TRBV3-1	-	TRBJ1-2	CASSQSPIGLAYGYTF	TGTGCCAGCAGCCAAAGCCCCATTGGCCTTGCCTATGGCTACACCTTC
once	TRBV9	-	TRBJ2-7	CASSVAAWSEQYF	TGTGCCAGCAGCGTAGCGGCGTGGAGCGAGCAGTACTTC
-	TRBV29-1	-	TRBJ2-7	CSVLLFSPRTYEQYF	TGCAGCGTTTTACTCTTTTCCCCCAGAACCTACGAGCAGTACTTC
-	TRBV20-1	-	TRBJ2-3	CSAATSSTTDTQYF	TGCAGTGCCGCGACCTCGTCTACCACAGATACGCAGTATTTT
-	TRBV20-1	-	TRBJ2-3	CSARDPLATGDTQYF	TGCAGTGCTAGAGATCCACTAGCCACTGGGGATACGCAGTATTTT
-	TRBV11-2	TRBD1	TRBJ2-3	CASSFSGTDLADTQYF	TGTGCCAGCAGCTTCTCCGGGACAGACTTAGCAGATACGCAGTATTTT
-	TRBV4-3	TRBD2	TRBJ2-3	CASSRGSGITDTQYF	TGCGCCAGCAGTCGGGGTAGCGGGATCACAGATACGCAGTATTTT
-	TRBV2	-	TRBJ2-1	CASRPDPPGEFF	TGTGCCAGCAGACCCGACCCGCCCGGGGAGTTCTTC
-	TRBV2	-	TRBJ2-7	CASNAGGNEQYF	TGTGCCAGCAACGCTGGGGGTAACGAGCAGTACTTC
-	TRBV20-1	-	TRBJ2-3	CSAQHRGGPDTQYF	TGCAGTGCCCAACATCGTGGAGGGCCAGATACGCAGTATTTT
-	TRBV27	TRBD2	TRBJ2-1	CASSPWVAGAREQFF	TGTGCCAGCAGTCCGTGGGTAGCGGGAGCAAGGGAGCAGTTCTTC
once	TRBV29-1	TRBD2	TRBJ2-5	CSCTSGGEETQYF	TGCAGCTGCACGTCCGGGGGGGAAGAGACCCAGTACTTC
-	TRBV5-4	TRBD2	TRBJ2-3	CASSREGADTQYF	TGTGCCAGCAGCCGGGAGGGTGCAGATACGCAGTATTTT
-	TRBV30	-	TRBJ1-5	CAWSVRGQHSNQPQHF	TGTGCCTGGAGTGTACGGGGGCAGCATAGCAATCAGCCCCAGCATTTT
-	TRBV20-1	TRBD1	TRBJ1-5	CSARDWRGQNQPQHF	TGCAGTGCTAGAGATTGGAGGGGGCAGAATCAGCCCCAGCATTTT
-	TRBV12-3/TRBV12-4	-	TRBJ2-7	CASSFSYSHEQYF	TGTGCCAGCAGTTTTTCGTATTCGCACGAGCAGTACTTC
-	TRBV4-2	-	TRBJ2-1	CASSQDSGEQFF	TGTGCCAGCAGCCAAGATTCGGGTGAGCAGTTCTTC
-	TRBV15	TRBD1	TRBJ2-2	CATSGDRVRGELFF	TGTGCCACCAGCGGGGACAGGGTACGGGGGGAGCTGTTTTTT
-	TRBV20-1	-	TRBJ2-7	CSASGIYEQYF	TGCAGTGCTTCAGGGATATACGAGCAGTACTTC
-	TRBV27	-	TRBJ2-7	CASSLSIKNEQYF	TGTGCCAGCAGTTTATCAATAAAGAACGAGCAGTACTTC
few	TRBV7-2	-	TRBJ2-1	CASSLARENEQFF	TGTGCCAGCAGCTTAGCGCGGGAAAATGAGCAGTTCTTC
-	TRBV30	-	TRBJ1-1	CAWTVRQGLEAFF	TGTGCCTGGACGGTCAGGCAGGGCCTTGAAGCTTTCTTT